A selection of T cell receptor beta chains follows, all from one sample in a study of blood T cell repertoires in COVID-19. Clones were read by immunoSEQ multiplex PCR, and TCRdb kept only the in-frame ones, dropping some. The sample lists about 390,000 clones; about 90% were seen once. The specimen was peripheral blood. These receptors came from a woman aged 60-70 years with COVID-19, enrolled during active disease. CDR3s include the opening cysteine and the closing phenylalanine or tryptophan.

TRBV5-1	TRBJ2-3	CASSLGRGTNADTQYF
TRBV7-9	TRBJ1-1	CASSLGTGGFDTEAFF
TRBV2	TRBJ1-2	CASTLRGGYTF
TRBV6-5	TRBJ2-5	CASSYSREGIATQYF
TRBV11-2	TRBJ2-5	CASSLEGGRGGRETQYF
TRBV5-1	TRBJ1-3	CASSFDSLNTIYF
TRBV12-5	TRBJ1-1	CASGLVPGTGGKGTEAFF
TRBV30	TRBJ1-2	CAWMRESRVYGYTF
TRBV30	TRBJ1-5	CAYRTGRLQPQHF
TRBV6-1	TRBJ1-2	CASSERTGIKGYTF
TRBV11-2	TRBJ1-2	CASSWTQQGYYGYTF
TRBV20-1	TRBJ2-5	CSASRTGTGVEETQYF
TRBV6-5	TRBJ2-3	CASSYRSGAGTDTQYF
TRBV15	TRBJ2-7	CATSKGLAYEQYF
TRBV11-2	TRBJ2-7	CASSLDGTGLGYEQYF
TRBV1	TRBJ2-5	CTSSQDREASGVQETQYF
TRBV4-1	TRBJ2-7	CASSQDGQGSDEQYF
TRBV7-2	TRBJ2-3	CASSLQAGGKDTQYF
TRBV11-3	TRBJ2-3	CASSFGGLTDTQYF
TRBV29-1	TRBJ2-6	CSVEVHNTGERANVLTF
TRBV10-2	TRBJ1-1	CASRDREAHTEAFF